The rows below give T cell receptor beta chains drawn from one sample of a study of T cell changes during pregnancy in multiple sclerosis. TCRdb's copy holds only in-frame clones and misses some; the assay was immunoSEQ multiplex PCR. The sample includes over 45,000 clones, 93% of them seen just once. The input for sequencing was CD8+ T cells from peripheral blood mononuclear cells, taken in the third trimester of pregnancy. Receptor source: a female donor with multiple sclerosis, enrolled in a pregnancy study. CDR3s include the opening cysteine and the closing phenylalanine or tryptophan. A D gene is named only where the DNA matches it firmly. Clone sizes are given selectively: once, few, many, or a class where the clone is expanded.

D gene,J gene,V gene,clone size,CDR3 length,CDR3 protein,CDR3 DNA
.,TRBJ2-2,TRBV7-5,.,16,CVRSCRVHLNTGELFF,TGTGTCAGAAGCTGCAGGGTCCACTTGAACACCGGGGAGCTGTTTTTT
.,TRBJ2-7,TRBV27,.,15,CASSPRERSTYEQYF,TGTGCCAGCAGTCCCCGGGAGCGATCCACCTACGAGCAGTACTTC
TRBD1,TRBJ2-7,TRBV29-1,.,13,CSVDRGSVNEQYF,TGCAGCGTCGACAGGGGCTCCGTAAACGAGCAGTACTTC
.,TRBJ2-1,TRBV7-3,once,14,CASSPGTGANEQFF,TGTGCCAGCAGCCCGGGGACTGGAGCCAATGAGCAGTTCTTC
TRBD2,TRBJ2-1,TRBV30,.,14,CAWERLAGVNEQFF,TGTGCCTGGGAAAGACTAGCGGGAGTTAATGAGCAGTTCTTC
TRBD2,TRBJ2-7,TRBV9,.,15,CASSETSGSAYEQYF,TGTGCCAGCAGCGAGACTAGCGGGAGTGCCTACGAGCAGTACTTC
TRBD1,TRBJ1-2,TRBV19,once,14,CASSIGGIGDGYTF,TGTGCCAGTAGCATAGGGGGCATCGGTGATGGCTACACCTTC
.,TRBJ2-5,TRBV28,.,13,CDSPANEQETQYF,TGCGACTCCCCCGCGAACGAACAAGAGACCCAGTACTTC
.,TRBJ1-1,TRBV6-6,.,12,CASRQGNTEAFF,TGTGCCAGCAGACAGGGGAACACTGAAGCTTTCTTT
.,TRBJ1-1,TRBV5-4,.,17,CASEILSDRRKNTEAFF,TGTGCCAGCGAAATTCTTAGTGACAGGAGAAAGAACACTGAAGCTTTCTTT
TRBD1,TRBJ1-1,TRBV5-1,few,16,CASSLALQGGSTEAFF,TGCGCCAGCAGCTTGGCCCTACAGGGGGGGAGCACTGAAGCTTTCTTT
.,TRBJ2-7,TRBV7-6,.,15,CASSLETTGSYEQYF,TGTGCCAGCAGCTTAGAAACGACTGGCTCCTACGAGCAGTACTTC
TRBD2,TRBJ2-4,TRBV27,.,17,CASSSLAARLAKNIQYF,TGTGCCAGCAGTTCCCTAGCGGCCCGGCTAGCCAAAAACATTCAGTACTTC
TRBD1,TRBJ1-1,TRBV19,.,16,CASSIAQGASHTEAFF,TGTGCCAGTAGTATAGCGCAGGGGGCATCCCACACTGAAGCTTTCTTT
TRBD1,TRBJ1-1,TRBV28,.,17,CASSLFRGQGVWAEAFF,TGTGCCAGCAGTTTATTTAGGGGACAGGGGGTTTGGGCTGAAGCTTTCTTT
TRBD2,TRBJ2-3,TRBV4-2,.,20,CASSQDPIRLAGTSTDTQYF,TGTGCCAGCAGCCAAGACCCGATTAGACTAGCGGGTACTAGCACAGATACGCAGTATTTT
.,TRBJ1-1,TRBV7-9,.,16,CASTNTGKTLFTEAFF,TGTGCCAGCACCAACACAGGGAAGACCCTTTTCACTGAAGCTTTCTTT
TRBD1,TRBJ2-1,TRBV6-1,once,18,CASSDFSVMGQGAGEQFF,TGTGCCAGCAGTGATTTTTCCGTTATGGGACAGGGGGCAGGTGAGCAGTTCTTC
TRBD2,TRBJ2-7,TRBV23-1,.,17,CASSQKWASGSTPEQYF,TGCGCCAGCAGTCAAAAGTGGGCTAGCGGGAGTACGCCTGAGCAGTACTTC
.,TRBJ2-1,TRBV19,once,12,CASTRGYNEQFF,TGTGCTTCGACTAGGGGTTACAATGAGCAGTTCTTC
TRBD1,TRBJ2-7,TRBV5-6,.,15,CASSLGGTGAYEQYF,TGTGCCAGCAGCTTGGGAGGGACAGGGGCTTACGAGCAGTACTTC
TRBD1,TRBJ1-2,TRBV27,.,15,CASSLYSGTDYGYTF,TGTGCCAGCAGTTTATACTCCGGGACAGACTATGGCTACACCTTC
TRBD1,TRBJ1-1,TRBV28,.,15,CASSLGDSWNTEAFF,TGTGCCAGCAGTTTAGGGGACAGCTGGAACACTGAAGCTTTCTTT
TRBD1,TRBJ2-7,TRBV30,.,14,CAWRNRDSSYEQYF,TGTGCCTGGAGGAACCGGGACAGCTCCTACGAGCAGTACTTC
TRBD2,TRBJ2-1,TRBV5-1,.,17,CASSLWTSGIEYNEQFF,TGCGCCAGCAGCCTGTGGACTAGCGGGATCGAGTACAATGAGCAGTTCTTC
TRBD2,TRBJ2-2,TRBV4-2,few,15,CASSQVREGTGELFF,TGTGCCAGCAGCCAAGTGAGGGAGGGCACCGGGGAGCTGTTTTTT
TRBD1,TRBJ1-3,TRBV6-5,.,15,CASSYGTGSGNTIYF,TGTGCCAGCAGTTACGGGACAGGCTCTGGAAACACCATATATTTT
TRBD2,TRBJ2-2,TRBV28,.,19,CASSPPGLVAAMNTGELFF,TGTGCCAGCAGCCCTCCGGGACTAGTAGCCGCAATGAACACCGGGGAGCTGTTTTTT
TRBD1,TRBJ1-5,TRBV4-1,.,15,CASSQDRGLNQPQHF,TGCGCCAGCAGCCAAGACAGGGGGTTGAATCAGCCCCAGCATTTT
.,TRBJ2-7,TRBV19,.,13,CASSLSGPYEQYF,TGTGCCAGTTCTCTGAGCGGTCCCTACGAGCAGTACTTC
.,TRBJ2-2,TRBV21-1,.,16,CASSKDQRSSTGELFF,TGTGCCAGCAGCAAAGATCAGCGATCATCCACCGGGGAGCTGTTTTTT
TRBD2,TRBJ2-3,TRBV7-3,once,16,CASSLNPGLAADTQYF,TGTGCCAGCAGCTTAAACCCAGGACTAGCCGCAGATACGCAGTATTTT
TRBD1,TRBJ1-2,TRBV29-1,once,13,CSVDTGTGGGYTF,TGCAGCGTTGACACCGGGACAGGGGGCGGTTACACCTTC
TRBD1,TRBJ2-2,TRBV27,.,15,CASSTRDRYTGELFF,TGTGCCAGCAGCACCCGGGACAGGTACACCGGGGAGCTGTTTTTT
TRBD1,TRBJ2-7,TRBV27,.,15,CASSSQGVGSYEQYF,TGTGCCAGCAGTTCACAGGGGGTAGGCTCCTACGAGCAGTACTTC
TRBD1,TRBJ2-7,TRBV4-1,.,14,CASSQTGGGNEQYF,TGCGCCAGCAGCCAGACAGGGGGCGGCAACGAGCAGTACTTC
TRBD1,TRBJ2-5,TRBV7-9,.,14,CASSARDREETQYF,TGTGCCAGCAGCGCCCGGGACAGGGAAGAGACCCAGTACTTC
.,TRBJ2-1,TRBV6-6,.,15,CASSRGRGAFDEQFF,TGTGCCAGCAGTCGAGGGAGGGGGGCATTCGATGAGCAGTTCTTC
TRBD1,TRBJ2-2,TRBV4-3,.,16,CASSQDWTGATGELFF,TGCGCCAGCAGCCAAGACTGGACAGGGGCCACCGGGGAGCTGTTTTTT
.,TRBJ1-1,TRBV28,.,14,CASLKPSGNTEAFF,TGTGCCAGCCTGAAGCCCAGCGGGAACACTGAAGCTTTCTTT
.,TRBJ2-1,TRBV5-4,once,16,CASSLAIGSSYNEQFF,TGTGCCAGCAGCTTGGCCATCGGGAGCTCCTACAATGAGCAGTTCTTC
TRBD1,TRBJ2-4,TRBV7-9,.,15,CASSPQDRHKNIQYF,TGTGCCAGCAGCCCTCAGGACAGGCATAAAAACATTCAGTACTTC
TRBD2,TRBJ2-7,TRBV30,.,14,CAWSVGLAIYEQYF,TGTGCCTGGAGTGTCGGACTAGCCATCTACGAGCAGTACTTC
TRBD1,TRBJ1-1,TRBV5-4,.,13,CASSWGQYTEAFF,TGTGCCAGCAGCTGGGGACAGTACACTGAAGCTTTCTTT
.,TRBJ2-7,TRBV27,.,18,CASSLSTLSQIGFDEQYF,TGTGCCAGCAGTTTATCGACTCTCAGTCAGATCGGATTTGACGAGCAGTACTTC
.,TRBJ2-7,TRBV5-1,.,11,CASSSGYEQYF,TGCGCCAGCAGCTCAGGCTACGAGCAGTACTTC
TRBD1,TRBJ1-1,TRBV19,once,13,CATIPVQGARAFF,TGTGCCACTATTCCCGTACAGGGGGCTCGAGCTTTCTTT
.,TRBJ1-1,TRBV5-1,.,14,CASSLRNGEAEAFF,TGCGCCAGCAGCTTGCGCAATGGGGAGGCTGAAGCTTTCTTT